Listed below are T cell receptor beta chains from one sample, sequenced in a study of response to subunit inactivated influenza vaccine. One entry per CDR3 protein, called by TCRdb with MiXCR from the RT-PCR reads. The table includes under 750,000 distinct CDR3 sequences, 12% detected once. The sequenced sample was PBMCs from blood, obtained on the day of vaccination. The receptors were gathered from a man aged 45-65 years who received an inactivated influenza vaccine. Both conserved end residues are part of each CDR3. The size field is filled for only some rows; it gives once, few, many or a size class.

j_gene | abundance | v_gene | CDR3aa
TRBJ1-1 | NA | TRBV4-3 | CASSQDPRTGKTEAFF
TRBJ2-7 | NA | TRBV20-1 | CSARGTAGPYEQYF
TRBJ2-1 | NA | TRBV4-3 | CASSQEPRTSSYNEQFF
TRBJ1-1 | NA | TRBV5-1 | CASRPGVVNTEAFF
TRBJ2-5 | few | TRBV19 | CASSSGGTGAQETQYF
TRBJ2-6 | NA | TRBV5-1 | CASSFSPGTGSGANVLTF
TRBJ2-2 | NA | TRBV24-1 | CATSDLSFSNGELFF
TRBJ2-3 | many | TRBV12-3/TRBV12-4 | CASSLVTDTQYF
TRBJ2-1 | many | TRBV29-1 | CSAEGQRGNSYNEQFF
TRBJ2-7 | few | TRBV6-2/TRBV6-3 | CASSYLAGTSYEQYF
TRBJ2-7 | few | TRBV5-1 | CASSGAGHEYF
TRBJ2-7 | NA | TRBV11-2 | CASSHFAGPPSSYEQYF
TRBJ1-5 | few | TRBV12-3/TRBV12-4 | CASSLLMSQPQHF
TRBJ2-7 | many | TRBV5-1 | CASSFRTGGYEQYF
TRBJ2-1 | few | TRBV3-1 | CASSHRTRTKLADASSYNEQFF
TRBJ1-2 | NA | TRBV6-1 | CASSSQTGVEGYTF
TRBJ2-1 | few | TRBV19 | CASSPRSSGTYNEQFF
TRBJ1-6 | NA | TRBV12-3/TRBV12-4 | CASRGTGSGPLHF
TRBJ2-2 | NA | TRBV4-1 | CASSQGDSTGPGELFF
TRBJ2-3 | few | TRBV5-1 | CASSFPQGGDTQYF
TRBJ2-7 | many | TRBV15 | CATSRDAGLRSEQYF
TRBJ2-7 | many | TRBV11-2 | CASSLENHNSYEQYF
TRBJ2-2 | many | TRBV28 | CASSLMGQHTGELFF
TRBJ1-4 | few | TRBV15 | CATSPIRQGYIFEKLFF
TRBJ1-2 | few | TRBV28 | CASSKSVVVTYGYTF